What follows are 31 T cell receptor beta chains derived from one specimen sequenced in a study of CD8+CD57+ T cells in acquired aplastic anemia. CDR3 and TCR beta VDJ profiling relied on genomic DNA as the template. In TCRdb, the reads were re-called with MiXCR into one record per CDR3 protein. The table has roughly 180,000 distinct CDR3 sequences, 46% seen once. The source material was sorted CD4+, CD8+, or CD8+CD57+ T cells (not recorded which) from PBMCs. Receptors were obtained from a human donor in good health.

This clonotype has just a few counts. V is TRBV10-3 and J is TRBJ1-5; no clear D. Per germline, CDR1 ENHRY and CDR2 SYGVKD. V was cut by 3 bases and J by 4 bases, with 4 bases left in between. The length of the CDR3 is 12 residues. CDR3 nucleotides: TGTGCCATCAGTGACGATAATCAGCCCCAGCATTTT. Protein: CAISDDNQPQHF.

The V gene is TRBV7-9, the J gene TRBJ2-7; no definite D call. Trimming shortened V by 0 bases and J by 6 bases, and 9 bases separated the two germline ends. CDR3 length equals 13 residues. Germline V gene lookup returns CDR1 SEHNR and CDR2 FQNEAQ (reference sequence). For the CDR3, the DNA is TGTGCCAGCAGCTTAGCGCGCTACACCGAGCAGTACTTC. Translation: CASSLARYTEQYF.

The CDR3 spells CAISELVNYEQYF. The CDR3 DNA is TGTGCCATCAGTGAGTTGGTAAACTACGAGCAGTACTTC. The J gene is TRBJ2-7, the V gene TRBV10-3; D not certain. Germline V gives CDR1 ENHRY, CDR2 SYGVKD. The CDR3 spans 13 residues. The V end was cut by 1 base, the J end by 3 bases, with 7 bases between.

A word on this clonotype: A much larger clone lies a single base off, so this may be a read error. The chain combines TRBV12-3 or TRBV12-4 with TRBJ2-7, with 14 bases aligning to TRBD2. V dropped 6 bases and J dropped 7; count of bases not matched to a gene: 8. This CDR3 is built from 15 residues. Written as DNA, the CDR3 is TGTGCCAGCAGCAAGGGACTAGCGGGGGACAATGAGCAGTACTTC. As protein: CASSKGLAGDNEQYF.

This clonotype was seen repeatedly, ten times or more. The chain couples TRBV11-2 to TRBJ1-4; no reliable D call. Germline CDR1 is SGHAT and CDR2 is FQNNGV. V shed 0 bases and J shed 2 bases, with 7 bases lying between them. This CDR3 has 15 residues. This CDR3 is CASSLDPGTNEKLFF. The DNA for the CDR3 is TGTGCCAGCAGCTTAGATCCGGGGACTAATGAAAAACTGTTTTTT.

Regarding this clonotype: This clone may be a read error of a much larger clone one base away. In this CDR3 the conserved last residue, phenylalanine or tryptophan, is missing, so a read error is likely. This rearrangement joins TRBV6-1 to TRBJ2-7; 10 positions agree with TRBD2. The V gene's germline CDR1 is MNHNS and CDR2 SASEGT. There are 15 residues in the CDR3. V lost 6 bases to trimming and J lost 4 bases; unmatched junction nucleotides: 9. The CDR3 reads CASRGRLAGEYEQYL. The CDR3 nucleotides read TGTGCCAGCAGAGGACGGCTAGCGGGAGAGTACGAGCAGTACCTC.

This chain joins TRBV5-1 and TRBJ2-1; D is ambiguous. The CDR3 sequence is 15 residues long. From germline, CDR1 is SGHRS and CDR2 YFSETQ. Trimming left V 4 bases short and J 0 bases short, with 11 bases between. For the CDR3, the DNA is TGCGCCAGCAGCAGCCGCCGAGACTCCTACAATGAGCAGTTCTTC. Protein: CASSSRRDSYNEQFF.

J is TRBJ2-5 and V is TRBV7-9; D gene ambiguous. Trimming pared 1 base from V and 0 bases from J, leaving 9 bases between. Germline-derived CDR1 and CDR2 are SEHNR and FQNEAQ (reference sequence). The CDR3 extends over 15 amino acids. The CDR3 here is CASSLVQAYQETQYF. As DNA, the CDR3 is TGTGCCAGCAGCTTAGTGCAGGCGTACCAAGAGACCCAGTACTTC.

Comment on this clonotype: A much larger clone lies one base from this, so it may be a read error. The gene calls are TRBV5-1 and TRBJ2-5, with a weak D call TRBD2 (7 bases). The CDR3 has 15 amino acids. The V gene's germline CDR1 is SGHRS and CDR2 YFSETQ. The DNA of the CDR3 is TGCACCAGCAAAGTGGGGGGGCGGAACCAAGAGACCCAGTACTTC. Its protein product is CTSKVGGRNQETQYF.

To note about this clonotype: A clone one base away is much larger, so this may be a read error. The chain is built from TRBV19 and TRBJ2-1, with 11 bases matching TRBD2. In germline, CDR1 is LNHDA, CDR2 SQIVND (reference sequence). This CDR3 has 16 amino acids. CDR3: CASRRTSGRSYNEQSF. The CDR3 coding sequence is TGTGCCAGTAGGCGGACTAGCGGGCGTTCCTACAATGAGCAGTCCTTC.

As to this clonotype: A read error is possible here, since a much larger clone lies one base away. In DNA, the CDR3 is TGTGCCAACAGTACCTTGGGCTACGAGCAGTACTTC. It is translated as CANSTLGYEQYF. The chain has TRBV6-2 or TRBV6-3 and TRBJ2-7; D not certain. Germline-derived CDR1 and CDR2 are MNHEY and SVGEGT. This CDR3 is built from 12 residues.

The chain employs TRBV24-1 and TRBJ1-5; D remains ambiguous. V lost 4 bases and J 1 base, leaving 13 bases between the germline ends. The CDR3 is 16 residues long. Germline V gene lookup returns CDR1 KGHDR and CDR2 SFDVKD. In nucleotides, the CDR3 is TGTGCCACCAGTGACCCTTCGGGCGGGAGCAATCAGCCCCAGCATTTT. It codes for CATSDPSGGSNQPQHF.

Comments on this clonotype: One base away lies a much larger clone, so this may be a sequencing read error. The chain links TRBV12-5 to TRBJ1-2; D unresolved. Looked up from germline, CDR1 is LGHNT and CDR2 is FRNRAP. The V gene lost 0 bases and the J gene lost 2 bases, with 7 bases spanning the gap. This CDR3 has 14 amino acids. The DNA of the CDR3 is TGTGCTAGTGGTTTGGTAGGTCGGAACTATGGCTACACCTTC. Protein product: CASGLVGRNYGYTF.

The chain employs TRBV5-1 and TRBJ2-5; TRBD2 matches at 8 bases. With V trimmed by 5 bases and J by 3 bases, 12 bases remained unmatched. The CDR3 spans 16 residues. Germline V CDR1 and CDR2: SGHRS, YFSETQ. CDR3 coding DNA: TGCGCCAGCAGTTCCCACGGTGGGACTAGAAAAGAGACCCAGTACTTC. Translating gives CASSSHGGTRKETQYF.

This clonotype was counted at least ten times. The V gene is TRBV10-3, the J gene TRBJ2-5; tentatively, D is TRBD2 (5 bases). The germline gives CDR1 ENHRY, CDR2 SYGVKD. V lost 8 bases and J 2 bases, leaving 15 bases between the germline ends. The CDR3 spans 14 residues. As DNA, the CDR3 is TGTGCCATCTCGCGAGGACTCGATCAAGAGACCCAGTACTTC. Its protein is CAISRGLDQETQYF.

The V call is TRBV18, the J call TRBJ2-3; perhaps TRBD1 as D (6 bases). Trimming took off 4 bases at V and 0 bases at J, with 11 bases between the two ends. CDR3 length equals 15 residues. CDR1 KGHSH and CDR2 LQKENI come from the germline V gene. CDR3 loop: CASSLGTFSTDTQYF. DNA for the CDR3: TGTGCCAGCTCACTCGGGACATTTAGCACAGATACGCAGTATTTT.

The chain carries TRBV5-1 and TRBJ2-7, with D tentatively TRBD1 (6 bases). V lost 0 bases to trimming and J lost 6 bases, with 13 bases between them. Germline V gives CDR1 SGHRS, CDR2 YFSETQ. The CDR3 contains 14 residues. In DNA form, the CDR3 reads TGCGCCAGCAGCTTGGACCTACAGGGCCGCGAGCAGTACTTC. Translation: CASSLDLQGREQYF.

The chain uses TRBV24-1 and TRBJ2-5; 11 bases match TRBD1. Germline loops: CDR1 KGHDR, CDR2 SFDVKD. With 4 bases clipped from V and 4 bases from J, the junction kept 7 bases outside the gene matches. This CDR3 is built from 16 residues. In DNA, the CDR3 is TGTGCCACCAGTGACCCGGGACAGGGGGTTTTAGAGACCCAGTACTTC. Residues: CATSDPGQGVLETQYF.

This clonotype came up many times. The chain joins TRBV6-1 to TRBJ1-1; D unclear. The CDR3 has 13 amino acids. V shed 7 bases and J shed 1 base, with 10 bases lying between them. Germline CDR1 reads MNHNS; CDR2 reads SASEGT. CDR3 region: CASKRVSNTEAFF. CDR3 nucleotide sequence: TGTGCCAGCAAGAGGGTCTCGAACACTGAAGCTTTCTTT.

At least ten counts were recorded for this clonotype. V is TRBV20-1 and J is TRBJ2-1; a weak D match, TRBD2 (5 bases). Germline CDR1 is DFQATT and CDR2 is SNEGSKA (reference sequence). The CDR3 is 13 amino acids. The V end lost 1 base, the J end lost 6 bases, and 10 bases lay between the germline ends. In nucleotides, the CDR3 is TGCAGTGCTAGAGCCGGGGTAGTCAATGAGCAGTTCTTC. Encoded protein: CSARAGVVNEQFF.

On this clonotype itself: A read error may be the cause here, since a much bigger clone is one base away. The V gene is TRBV28, the J gene TRBJ2-7; D is possibly TRBD2 (5 bases). Per germline, CDR1 MDHEN and CDR2 SYDVKM. Trimming left V 7 bases short and J 10 bases short, with 14 bases between. This CDR3 is built from 11 residues. This CDR3 is CASNSPREQYF. The CDR3 DNA reads as TGTGCCAGCAACTCCCCCCGGGAACAGTACTTC.

V is TRBV19 and J is TRBJ2-5; the D call may be TRBD1 or TRBD2 (5 bases each). The CDR3 consists of 15 residues. The V gene's germline CDR1 is LNHDA and CDR2 SQIVND (reference sequence). Between the trimmed V and J ends, which lost 6 bases and 7 bases, there was a span of 21 bases. The CDR3 loop is CASRLIGTEWGTQYF. CDR3 DNA sequence: TGTGCCAGTAGACTAATAGGGACGGAATGGGGGACCCAGTACTTC.

V is TRBV15 and J is TRBJ1-1; no reliable D call. The CDR3 covers 15 residues. Trimming removed 4 bases at V and 7 bases at J, with 19 bases between. The germline gives CDR1 LNHNV, CDR2 YYDKDF (reference sequence). CDR3 nucleotide sequence: TGTGCCACCAGCATTGAAGAAGGGTCGAGGGATGAAGCTTTCTTT. Translating it yields CATSIEEGSRDEAFF.

The chain combines TRBV4-2 with TRBJ2-7; the D gene could be TRBD1 or TRBD2 (5 bases each). The length of the CDR3 is 12 residues. Germline-derived CDR1 and CDR2 are LGHNA and YNFKEQ. V shed 5 bases and J shed 7 bases, with 12 bases lying between them. The DNA of the CDR3 is TGTGCCAGCAGCGGGGACCTCTGGGAGCAGTACTTC. Amino acids: CASSGDLWEQYF.

This clonotype was picked up one time. A read error may explain this, as a much larger clone is one base away. This rearrangement joins TRBV12-3 or TRBV12-4 to TRBJ1-1; D is unresolved. The CDR3 sequence is 13 residues long. The DNA for the CDR3 is TGTGCCAGCATCTACGGATCGAACGCTGAAGCTTTCTTT. Translated, it gives CASIYGSNAEAFF.

The V gene is TRBV10-3, the J gene TRBJ2-6; D is unclear. From germline, CDR1 is ENHRY and CDR2 SYGVKD. The CDR3 totals 14 residues. The CDR3 DNA sequence: TGTGTCACGAGACTCGACTCTGGGGCCAACGTCCTGACTTTC. This translates into CVTRLDSGANVLTF.

This clonotype was found many times. The gene calls are TRBV6-2 or TRBV6-3 and TRBJ1-1, with TRBD1 matching 7 bases. V lost 6 bases to trimming and J lost 6 bases; unmatched junction nucleotides: 13. The CDR3 runs 15 residues. Germline V CDR1 and CDR2: MNHEY, SVGEGT. CDR3 loop: CASREALGTASEAFF. In nucleotides, the CDR3 is TGTGCCAGCAGGGAGGCTCTCGGGACAGCTTCTGAAGCTTTCTTT.

The chain carries TRBV2 and TRBJ2-5; 10 nucleotides match TRBD1. V was clipped by 6 bases and J by 2 bases; unmatched bases: 6. The CDR3 has 15 amino acids. The germline V gene encodes CDR1 SNHLY and CDR2 FYNNEI. The chain's CDR3 is CASRTGTGVQETQYF. CDR3 DNA sequence: TGTGCCAGCAGGACCGGGACAGGGGTACAAGAGACCCAGTACTTC.

The chain couples TRBV10-3 to TRBJ1-1; no clear D gene. The CDR3 length is 11 residues. CDR1 ENHRY and CDR2 SYGVKD come from the germline V gene. The germline V and J ends were trimmed by 4 bases and 7 bases, with 7 bases remaining between them. The CDR3 reads CAISAGNEAFF. The CDR3 nucleotides read TGTGCCATCAGTGCGGGGAATGAAGCTTTCTTT.

The table lists this clonotype with a few counts. The rearrangement links TRBV4-3 to TRBJ1-4, with D perhaps matching TRBD1 (6 bases). This CDR3 is 16 amino acids long. The V end lost 4 bases, the J end lost 3 bases, and 15 bases lay between the germline ends. Germline V gene sequence: CDR1 LGHNA, CDR2 YSLEER. CDR3 residues: CASSPRPTGSNEKLFF. CDR3 coding DNA: TGCGCCAGCAGCCCGCGACCGACAGGATCTAATGAAAAACTGTTTTTT.

The chain joins TRBV10-3 to TRBJ1-1, with D unclear. The V gene's germline CDR1 is ENHRY and CDR2 SYGVKD. The CDR3 is 15 residues long. V lost 2 bases to trimming and J lost 1 base, with 11 bases between them. The CDR3 protein is CAISEAGPANTEAFF. CDR3 in DNA: TGTGCCATCAGTGAGGCAGGCCCCGCGAACACTGAAGCTTTCTTT.